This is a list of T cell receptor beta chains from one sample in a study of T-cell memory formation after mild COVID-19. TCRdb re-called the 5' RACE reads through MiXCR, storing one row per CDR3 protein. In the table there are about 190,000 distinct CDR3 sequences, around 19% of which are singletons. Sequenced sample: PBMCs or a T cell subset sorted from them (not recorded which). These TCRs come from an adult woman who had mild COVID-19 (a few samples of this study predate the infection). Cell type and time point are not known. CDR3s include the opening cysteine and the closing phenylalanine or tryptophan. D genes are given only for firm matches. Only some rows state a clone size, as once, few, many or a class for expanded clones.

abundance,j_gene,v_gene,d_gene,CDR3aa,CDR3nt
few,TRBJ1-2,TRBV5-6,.,CASSLDQGLGYGYTF,TGTGCCAGCAGCTTGGACCAGGGATTGGGCTATGGCTACACCTTC
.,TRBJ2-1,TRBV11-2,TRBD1,CASSYGTGAYNEQFF,TGTGCCAGCAGCTATGGGACAGGGGCCTACAATGAGCAGTTCTTC
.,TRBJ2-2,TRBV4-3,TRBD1,CASSQDPGQGLPLPGELFF,TGCGCCAGCAGCCAAGATCCCGGACAGGGCCTCCCTTTGCCCGGGGAGCTGTTTTTT
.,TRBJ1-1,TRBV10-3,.,CAISESRETGAFF,TGTGCCATCAGTGAGTCGAGGGAAACTGGAGCTTTCTTT
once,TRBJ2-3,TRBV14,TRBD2,CASSQSLAGALFTDTQYF,TGTGCCAGCAGCCAATCTCTAGCGGGGGCCCTATTCACAGATACGCAGTATTTT
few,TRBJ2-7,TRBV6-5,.,CASSYGVGLDGEQYF,TGTGCCAGCAGTTACGGCGTGGGCCTAGACGGCGAGCAGTACTTC
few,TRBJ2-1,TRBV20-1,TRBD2,CSAPGLAGIYNEQFF,TGCAGTGCCCCGGGACTAGCGGGGATCTACAATGAGCAGTTCTTC
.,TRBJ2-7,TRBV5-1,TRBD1,CASSLAKTGVISYEQYF,TGCGCCAGCAGCTTGGCCAAAACAGGGGTCATCTCCTACGAGCAGTACTTC
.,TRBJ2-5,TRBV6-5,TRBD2,CASSNPTSGPHF,TGTGCCAGCAGTAACCCGACTAGCGGGCCGCACTTC
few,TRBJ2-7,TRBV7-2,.,CASSRGQGQYF,TGTGCCAGCAGCCGGGGGCAGGGACAGTACTTC
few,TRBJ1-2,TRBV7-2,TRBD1,CASSSGQGVYGYTF,TGTGCCAGCAGCTCGGGACAGGGAGTCTATGGCTACACCTTC
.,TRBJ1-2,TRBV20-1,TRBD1,CSANPQGAVRYGYTF,TGCAGTGCTAACCCCCAGGGGGCTGTTCGGTATGGCTACACCTTC
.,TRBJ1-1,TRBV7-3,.,CASSLERISGQHTEAFF,TGTGCCAGCAGCTTGGAGAGAATTTCCGGACAGCACACTGAAGCTTTCTTT
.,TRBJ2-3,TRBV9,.,CASSPGGPLTDTQYF,TGTGCCAGCAGCCCCGGGGGGCCCCTCACAGATACGCAGTATTTT
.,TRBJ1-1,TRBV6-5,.,CASSPTEQGGRTEAFF,TGTGCCAGCAGTCCCACCGAACAGGGAGGTCGTACTGAAGCTTTCTTT
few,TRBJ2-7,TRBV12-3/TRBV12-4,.,CASSLWKNEQYF,TGTGCCAGCAGTTTATGGAAGAACGAGCAGTACTTC
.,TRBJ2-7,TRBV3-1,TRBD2,CASSRREGPYEQYF,TGTGCCAGCAGCCGTAGGGAGGGGCCCTACGAGCAGTACTTC
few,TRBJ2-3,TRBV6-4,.,CASSDSTSWSTDTQYF,TGTGCCAGCAGTGACTCGACTAGTTGGAGCACAGATACGCAGTATTTT
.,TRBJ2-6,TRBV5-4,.,CASRSAAGANVLTF,TGTGCCAGCAGAAGTGCGGCTGGGGCCAACGTCCTGACTTTC
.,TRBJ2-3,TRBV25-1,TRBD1,CASSEWGSGTGVRADTQYF,TGTGCCAGCAGTGAATGGGGGTCCGGGACAGGGGTTCGAGCAGATACGCAGTATTTT
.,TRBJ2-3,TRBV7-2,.,CASSLQGTQYF,TGTGCCAGCAGCTTACAGGGTACGCAGTATTTT
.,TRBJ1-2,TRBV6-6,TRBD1,CASSYSIDRGRFGGYTF,TGTGCCAGCAGTTACTCGATTGACAGGGGCCGTTTCGGTGGCTACACCTTC
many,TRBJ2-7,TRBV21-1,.,CASSTPGRLYEQYF,TGTGCCAGCAGCACCCCAGGGAGACTCTACGAGCAGTACTTC
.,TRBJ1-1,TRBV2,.,CASRTTGRTEAFF,TGTGCCAGCAGAACTACAGGAAGGACTGAAGCTTTCTTT
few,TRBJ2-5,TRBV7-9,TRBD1,CASSSGQGIETQYF,TGTGCCAGCAGCTCGGGACAGGGGATAGAGACCCAGTACTTC
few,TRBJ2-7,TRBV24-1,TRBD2,CATSSTGRDGEQYF,TGTGCCACCAGTAGCACGGGGAGGGACGGCGAGCAGTACTTC
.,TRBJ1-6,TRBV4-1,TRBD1,CASSPYGQANSPLHF,TGCGCCAGCAGCCCCTATGGACAGGCGAATTCACCCCTCCACTTT
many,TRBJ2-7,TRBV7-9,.,CASSAYSYEQYF,TGTGCCAGCAGCGCCTACTCCTACGAGCAGTACTTC
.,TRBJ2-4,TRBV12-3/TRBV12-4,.,CASSPGVAKNIQYF,TGTGCCAGCAGTCCCGGAGTTGCCAAAAACATTCAGTACTTC
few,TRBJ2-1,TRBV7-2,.,CASSLLRVNEQFF,TGTGCCAGCAGCTTACTCAGGGTGAATGAGCAGTTCTTC
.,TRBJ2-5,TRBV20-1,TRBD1,CSASGQGVVQETQYF,TGCAGTGCGAGCGGACAGGGGGTCGTCCAAGAGACCCAGTACTTC
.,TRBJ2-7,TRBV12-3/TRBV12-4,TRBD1,CASSSTGGYEQYF,TGTGCCAGCAGTTCCACAGGGGGGTACGAGCAGTACTTC
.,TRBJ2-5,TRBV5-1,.,CASSLKSYQETQYF,TGCGCCAGCAGCTTGAAGAGTTACCAAGAGACCCAGTACTTC
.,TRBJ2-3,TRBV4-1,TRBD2,CASSQRTRGTDTQYF,TGCGCCAGCAGCCAGAGGACTAGGGGCACAGATACGCAGTATTTT
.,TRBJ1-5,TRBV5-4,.,CASSLAPLGQPQHF,TGTGCCAGCAGCTTGGCCCCCCTCGGGCAGCCCCAGCATTTT
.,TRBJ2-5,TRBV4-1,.,CASTHGVTQYF,TGCGCCAGCACGCATGGGGTGACCCAGTACTTC
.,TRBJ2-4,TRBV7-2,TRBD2,CASSLPGGLAKNIQYF,TGTGCCAGCAGCTTACCGGGAGGTCTAGCCAAAAACATTCAGTACTTC
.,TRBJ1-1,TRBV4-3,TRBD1,CASSHRTFRQGRGNTEAFF,TGCGCCAGCAGCCACCGGACCTTTAGACAGGGCCGGGGGAACACTGAAGCTTTCTTT
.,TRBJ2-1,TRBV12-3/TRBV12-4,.,CASSLALAHNEQFF,TGTGCCAGCAGTTTAGCGCTCGCGCACAATGAGCAGTTCTTC
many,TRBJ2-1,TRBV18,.,CASSPNGADEQFF,TGTGCCAGCTCACCTAACGGGGCGGATGAGCAGTTCTTC
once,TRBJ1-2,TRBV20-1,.,CSAVRVAYGYTF,TGCAGTGCTGTAAGGGTGGCCTATGGCTACACCTTC
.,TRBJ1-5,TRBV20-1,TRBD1,CSATRDRINQPQHF,TGCAGTGCTACTCGGGACAGAATTAATCAGCCCCAGCATTTT
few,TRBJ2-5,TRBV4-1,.,CASSQGVVGGLTETQYF,TGCGCCAGCAGCCAAGGGGTGGTGGGGGGTCTGACGGAGACCCAGTACTTC
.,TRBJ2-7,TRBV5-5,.,CASSNPTVSSYEQYF,TGTGCCAGCAGCAACCCGACGGTCAGCTCCTACGAGCAGTACTTC
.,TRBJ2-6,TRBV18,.,CASSRTQGAGANVLTF,TGTGCCAGCTCACGAACACAGGGCGCTGGGGCCAACGTCCTGACTTTC
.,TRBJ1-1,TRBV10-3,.,CATRSPGMNTEAFF,TGTGCCACCCGTTCACCGGGAATGAACACTGAAGCTTTCTTT
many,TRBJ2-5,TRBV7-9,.,CASSPKTRLQETQYF,TGTGCCAGCAGCCCCAAGACTAGGCTACAAGAGACCCAGTACTTC
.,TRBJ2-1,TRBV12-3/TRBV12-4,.,CASSSPSRAYNEQFF,TGTGCCAGCAGCTCACCAAGTAGGGCCTACAATGAGCAGTTCTTC
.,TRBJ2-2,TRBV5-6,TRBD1,CASSLKGAHGELFF,TGTGCCAGCAGCTTAAAGGGGGCTCACGGGGAGCTGTTTTTT
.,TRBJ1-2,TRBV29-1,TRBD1,CSVTRTGGAGYTF,TGCAGCGTTACCCGGACAGGGGGGGCCGGCTACACCTTC
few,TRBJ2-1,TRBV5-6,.,CASSLRRGEQFF,TGTGCCAGCAGCTTAAGGCGGGGTGAGCAGTTCTTC
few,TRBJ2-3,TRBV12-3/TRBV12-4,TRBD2,CASSFRRGVTDTQYF,TGTGCCAGCAGCTTCCGTCGGGGGGTCACAGATACGCAGTATTTT
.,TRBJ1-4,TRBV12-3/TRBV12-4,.,CASSPTARPEKLFF,TGTGCCAGCAGTCCCACCGCGCGCCCTGAAAAACTGTTTTTT